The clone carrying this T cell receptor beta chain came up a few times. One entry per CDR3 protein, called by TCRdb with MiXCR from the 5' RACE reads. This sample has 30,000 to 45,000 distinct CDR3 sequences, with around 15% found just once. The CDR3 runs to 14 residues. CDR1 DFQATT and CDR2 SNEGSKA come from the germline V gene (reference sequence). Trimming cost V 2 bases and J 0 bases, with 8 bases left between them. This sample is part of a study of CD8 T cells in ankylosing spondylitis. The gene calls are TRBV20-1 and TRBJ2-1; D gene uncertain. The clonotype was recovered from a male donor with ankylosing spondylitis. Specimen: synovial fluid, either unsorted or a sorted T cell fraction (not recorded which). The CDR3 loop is CSARLLSSYNEQFF. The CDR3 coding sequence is TGCAGTGCTAGACTCCTGAGCTCCTACAATGAGCAGTTCTTC.